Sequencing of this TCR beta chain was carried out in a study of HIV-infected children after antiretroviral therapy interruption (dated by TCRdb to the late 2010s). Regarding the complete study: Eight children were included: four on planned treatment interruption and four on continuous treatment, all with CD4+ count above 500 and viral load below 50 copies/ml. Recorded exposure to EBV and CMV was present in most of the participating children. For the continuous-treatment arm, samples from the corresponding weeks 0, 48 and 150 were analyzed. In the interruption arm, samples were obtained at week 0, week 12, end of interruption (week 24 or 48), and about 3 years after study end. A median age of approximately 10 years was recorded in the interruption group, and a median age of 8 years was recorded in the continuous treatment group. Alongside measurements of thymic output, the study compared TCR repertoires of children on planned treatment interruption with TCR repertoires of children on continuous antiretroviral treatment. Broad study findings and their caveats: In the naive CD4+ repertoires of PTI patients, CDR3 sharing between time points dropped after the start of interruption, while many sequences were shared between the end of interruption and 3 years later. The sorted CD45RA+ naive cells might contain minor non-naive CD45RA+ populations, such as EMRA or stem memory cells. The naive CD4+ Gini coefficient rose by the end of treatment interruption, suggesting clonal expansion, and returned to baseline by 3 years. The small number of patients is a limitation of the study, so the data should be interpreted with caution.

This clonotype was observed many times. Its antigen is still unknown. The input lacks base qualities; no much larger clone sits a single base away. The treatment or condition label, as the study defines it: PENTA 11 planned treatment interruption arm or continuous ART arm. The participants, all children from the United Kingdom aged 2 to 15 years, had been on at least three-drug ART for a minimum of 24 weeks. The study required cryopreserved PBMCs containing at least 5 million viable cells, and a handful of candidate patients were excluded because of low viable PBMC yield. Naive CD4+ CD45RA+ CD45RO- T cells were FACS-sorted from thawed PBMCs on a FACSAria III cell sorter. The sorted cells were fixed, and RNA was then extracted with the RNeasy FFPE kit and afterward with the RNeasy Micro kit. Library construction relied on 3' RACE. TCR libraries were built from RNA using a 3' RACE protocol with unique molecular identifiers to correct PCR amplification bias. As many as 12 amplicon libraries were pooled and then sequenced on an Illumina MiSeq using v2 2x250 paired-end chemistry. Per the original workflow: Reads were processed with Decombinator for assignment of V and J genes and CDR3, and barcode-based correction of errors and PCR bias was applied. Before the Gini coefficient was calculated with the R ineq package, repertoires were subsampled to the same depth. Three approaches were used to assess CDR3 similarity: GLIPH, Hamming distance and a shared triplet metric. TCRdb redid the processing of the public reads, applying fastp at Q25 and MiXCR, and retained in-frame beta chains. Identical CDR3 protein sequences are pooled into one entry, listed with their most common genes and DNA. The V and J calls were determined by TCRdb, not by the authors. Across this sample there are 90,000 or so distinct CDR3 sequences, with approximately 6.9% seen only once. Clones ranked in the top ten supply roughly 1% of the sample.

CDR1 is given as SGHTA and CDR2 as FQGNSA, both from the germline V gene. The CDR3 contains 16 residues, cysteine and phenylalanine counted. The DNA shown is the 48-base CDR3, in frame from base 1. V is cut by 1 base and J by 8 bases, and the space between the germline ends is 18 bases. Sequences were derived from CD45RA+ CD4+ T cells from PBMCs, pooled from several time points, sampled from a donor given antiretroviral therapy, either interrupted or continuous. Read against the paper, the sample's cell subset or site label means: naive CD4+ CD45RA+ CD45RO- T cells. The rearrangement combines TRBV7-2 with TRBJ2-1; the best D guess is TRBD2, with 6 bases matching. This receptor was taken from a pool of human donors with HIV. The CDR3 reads CASSLGSGVRSHEQFF. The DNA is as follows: TGTGCCAGCAGCTTAGGGTCGGGAGTGCGTTCTCATGAGCAGTTCTTC.